This T cell receptor (beta chain) stems from a study of cytomegalovirus exposure and HLA in healthy donors. Turning to the study itself: The roughly 110 validation repertoires used the same platform as the 666 first-cohort repertoires, a later analysis reported. Regarding the study as a whole: Researchers counted 164 TCR beta chains as cytomegalovirus-associated.

Generated by immunoSEQ multiplex PCR, the TCRdb table keeps only in-frame clones and is missing some. The sample has 90,000 to 120,000 clones; approximately 85% are singletons. The count of this clone is one. Its target is unknown. From germline, CDR1 is MNHEY and CDR2 SMNVEV (reference sequence). V was shortened by 7 bases and J by 0 bases, with 10 bases between the two germline ends. This CDR3 is built from 14 residues. This chain uses TRBV27 with TRBJ2-4; D unresolved. What was sequenced was PBMCs. The TCR was taken from a woman younger than 35 in good health and CMV-seronegative. The CDR3 bases are TGTGCCAGCACCCCCCCAAAAGCCAAAAACATTCAGTACTTC. It yields the protein CASTPPKAKNIQYF.